This T cell receptor (beta chain) is drawn from a study of T-cell memory formation after mild COVID-19. Germline values: CDR1 SGHNT, CDR2 YYREEE (reference sequence). The CDR3 is made up of 14 amino acids. The V end lost 5 bases, the J end lost 4 bases, and 13 bases lay between the germline ends. TCRdb ran MiXCR on the 5' RACE reads and lists one entry per CDR3 protein. The table lists fewer than 650,000 distinct CDR3 sequences, 17% of them singletons, with roughly 7.7% in the top ten. A few counts support this clonotype. The source material was PBMCs or a T cell subset sorted from them (not recorded which). The receptor was isolated from an adult woman who had mild COVID-19 (a few samples of this study predate the infection). Cell type and time point are not known. V usage is TRBV5-4 and J usage is TRBJ1-5; tentative D call: TRBD1 (6 bases). The CDR3 is CASSRGRINQPQHF. The CDR3 nucleotides are TGTGCCAGCAGTAGGGGGAGGATAAATCAGCCCCAGCATTTT.